This TCR beta chain was retrieved from a study of shared clonotypes between healthy human individuals. General study findings and limits: With few donors, the genetic and exposure-history diversity represented was limited.

Profiling relied on immunoSEQ multiplex PCR, and the TCRdb table lists in-frame clones only, not all of them. This sample has some 2 million clones, with approximately 94% found just once. The CDR3 extends over 16 amino acids. CDR1 and CDR2 (germline): SGHDT, YYEEEE. Trimming shortened V by 0 bases and J by 5 bases, and 17 bases separated the two germline ends. CD45RO-negative, CCR7-positively selected cells formed the naive CD8 fraction, excluding terminally differentiated effector memory CD45RA+ cells. Donors had no recently reported acute infections or vaccinations and were HIV-negative. Points on this clone: Its antigen is unknown.

The chain combines TRBV5-6 with TRBJ2-5, with D possibly matching TRBD1 (6 bases). This sequence originates from a man aged 18 to 29 in good health. The specimen sequenced was naive CD8+ T cells sorted from blood. CDR3: CASSLARGLAWETQYF. CDR3 DNA sequence: TGTGCCAGCAGCTTGGCCAGGGGCTTGGCGTGGGAGACCCAGTACTTC.